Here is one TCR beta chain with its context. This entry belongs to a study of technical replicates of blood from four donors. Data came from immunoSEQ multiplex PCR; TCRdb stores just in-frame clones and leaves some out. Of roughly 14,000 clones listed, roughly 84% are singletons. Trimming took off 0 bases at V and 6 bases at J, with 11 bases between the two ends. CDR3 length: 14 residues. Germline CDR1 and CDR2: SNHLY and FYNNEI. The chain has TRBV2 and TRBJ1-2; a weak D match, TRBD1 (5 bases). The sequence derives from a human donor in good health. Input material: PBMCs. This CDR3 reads CASSEAGAGHGYTF. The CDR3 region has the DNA TGTGCCAGCAGTGAAGCAGGGGCGGGGCATGGCTACACCTTC.